The 17 T cell receptor beta chains below were found in one sample sequenced in a study of T cells after yellow fever vaccination. TCRdb used MiXCR to reprocess the 5' RACE reads, holding one entry per CDR3 protein. The sample holds 310,000 or so distinct CDR3 sequences, around 7.3% seen once. The sample here was PBMCs, taken around 45 days after the first yellow fever vaccination. Receptors originate from a young man who received the YFV17D yellow fever vaccine.

The chain combines TRBV7-9 with TRBJ1-1, with a tentative D call TRBD1 (5 bases). CDR1 is SEHNR, CDR2 FQNEAQ, per germline (reference sequence). Trimming took off 1 base at V and 2 bases at J, with 11 bases between the two ends. The CDR3 runs 15 residues. The CDR3 loop reads CASSLGGDGNTEAFF. The CDR3 DNA follows: TGTGCCAGCAGCTTAGGAGGGGACGGAAACACTGAAGCTTTCTTT. Together with reference TRBV7-9 and TRBJ1-1, the CDR3 gives the full variable domain: DTGVSQNPRHKITKRGQNVTFRCDPISEHNRLYWYRQTLGQGPEFLTYFQNEAQLEKSRLLSDRFSAERPKGSFSTLEIQRTEQGDSAMYLCASSLGGDGNTEAFFGQGTRLTVV.

This clonotype was detected many times. The chain carries TRBV20-1 and TRBJ2-5; D unclear. The CDR3 has 12 amino acids. V lost 1 base, J lost 5 bases, and 8 bases lay in between. Germline V CDR1 and CDR2: DFQATT, SNEGSKA (reference sequence). CDR3 bases: TGCAGTGCTAGAGGGGGATGGGAGACCCAGTACTTC. It codes for CSARGGWETQYF.

The gene calls are TRBV11-2 and TRBJ2-7; 9 bases map to TRBD1. Looked up from germline, CDR1 is SGHAT and CDR2 is FQNNGV. V lost 5 bases, J lost 3 bases, and 8 bases stayed unmatched. The CDR3 contains 15 residues. This chain's CDR3 is CASSLRGTGFYEQYF. For the CDR3, the DNA is TGTGCCAGCAGCCTACGGGGGACAGGGTTCTACGAGCAGTACTTC.

The rearrangement joins TRBV25-1 to TRBJ2-3, with D maybe TRBD2 (6 bases). CDR1 and CDR2 (germline): MGHDK, SYGVNS. The CDR3 loop spans 13 amino acids. Trimming took 9 bases from V and 0 from J, leaving 10 bases between them. Here the CDR3 DNA reads TGTGCCAGTTTGCGGGGTAGCACAGATACGCAGTATTTT. As protein: CASLRGSTDTQYF.

In its sample, this clonotype was seen a few times. The genes are TRBV24-1 and TRBJ2-1; D is perhaps TRBD2 (6 bases). Between the trimmed V and J ends, which lost 3 bases and 0 bases, there was a span of 20 bases. CDR1 KGHDR and CDR2 SFDVKD come from the germline V gene. The CDR3 runs 19 residues. The CDR3 nucleotides read TGTGCCACCAGTGATCCCCGGAGTAGCGGCGGTAGCTCCTACAATGAGCAGTTCTTC. Protein sequence: CATSDPRSSGGSSYNEQFF.

The table lists this clonotype with many counts. The V and J genes are TRBV12-3 or TRBV12-4 and TRBJ2-3; maybe TRBD2 (5 bases). The CDR3 contains 12 residues. Trimming shortened V by 7 bases and J by 5 bases, and 10 bases separated the two germline ends. DNA for the CDR3: TGTGCCAGCACCCCCCGGGGAGATACGCAGTATTTT. Its protein is CASTPRGDTQYF.

Many counts were recorded for this clonotype. The chain employs TRBV7-2 and TRBJ1-1; D gene unclear. Germline CDR1 is SGHTA and CDR2 is FQGNSA. The V end was cut by 2 bases, the J end by 4 bases, with 11 bases between. This CDR3 has 14 amino acids. CDR3 nucleotides: TGTGCCAGCAGCTTACTAGGATGGGGCACTGAAGCTTTCTTT. Protein sequence: CASSLLGWGTEAFF.

There are many counts of this clonotype. The chain links TRBV18 to TRBJ2-7; TRBD1 matches at 7 bases. J gave up 4 bases and V 3 bases, and 12 bases lay outside the gene matches. Germline CDR1 is KGHSH and CDR2 is LQKENI. CDR3 length equals 16 residues. The CDR3 DNA sequence: TGTGCCAGCTCACCCGCCGGAACAGGGGCCTTGTACGAGCAGTACGTC. This translates into CASSPAGTGALYEQYV.

This clonotype was seen a few times. The CDR3 bases are TGCGCCAGCAGTGGGCCACTAGCGGGGGGGCCCCCTGAGCAGTTCTTC. Protein sequence: CASSGPLAGGPPEQFF. The chain has TRBV10-2 and TRBJ2-1; 13 bases are a match to TRBD2. CDR1 and CDR2 (germline): WSHSY, SAAADI. The CDR3 runs 16 residues. J lost 9 bases, V lost 4 bases, and 9 bases had no gene match.

The rearrangement joins TRBV28 to TRBJ2-5; D is unresolved. From germline, CDR1 is MDHEN and CDR2 SYDVKM. V lost 3 bases to trimming and J lost 6 bases, with 8 bases between them. The CDR3 consists of 12 residues. CDR3 DNA sequence: TGTGCCAGCAGTTTTTGGAAGAAGACCCAGTACTTC. Translating it yields CASSFWKKTQYF.

The chain couples TRBV20-1 to TRBJ2-7; D tentatively reads TRBD1 or TRBD2 (5 bases each). Germline loops: CDR1 DFQATT, CDR2 SNEGSKA (reference sequence). The CDR3 covers 11 residues. The V end lost 0 bases, the J end lost 7 bases, and 7 bases lay between the germline ends. The CDR3 region has the DNA TGCAGTGCTAGAGATGAGGGGGAGCAGTACTTC. It is translated as CSARDEGEQYF.

In its sample, this clonotype was seen many times. V usage is TRBV2 and J usage is TRBJ2-3, with 11 nucleotides matching TRBD2. This CDR3 is 14 amino acids long. J was trimmed by 2 bases and V by 8 bases; bases with no gene match: 3. In germline, CDR1 is SNHLY, CDR2 FYNNEI. The chain's CDR3 is CASRSGGDTDTQYF. In DNA, the CDR3 is TGTGCCAGCCGTAGCGGGGGGGACACAGATACGCAGTATTTT.

This sequence joins TRBV7-3 and TRBJ2-5; D remains unclear. V was clipped by 0 bases and J by 6 bases, with 8 bases between them. Germline V gives CDR1 SGHTA, CDR2 FQGTGA. This CDR3 comprises 13 residues. CDR3 protein: CASSLTWAQTQYF. The CDR3 coding sequence is TGTGCCAGCAGCTTAACGTGGGCCCAGACCCAGTACTTC.

Comment on this clonotype: One end of the junction fails to match germline, which may point to a read error. The chain links TRBV20-1 to TRBJ2-6, with D unresolved. Germline V gene sequence: CDR1 DFQATT, CDR2 SNEGSKA (reference sequence). This CDR3 has 15 amino acids. CDR3 protein: CSARESAPGANVLTF. The CDR3 DNA reads TGCAGTGCCAGAGAGTCCGCTCCTGGGGCCAACGTCCTGACTTTC.

There are a few counts of this clonotype. CDR3: CASSRQGVGDTQYF. The DNA of the CDR3 is TGTGCCAGCAGCCGACAGGGGGTCGGTGATACGCAGTATTTT. The V and J genes are TRBV5-4 and TRBJ2-3; TRBD1 matches at 9 bases. Germline lookup yields CDR1 SGHNT and CDR2 YYREEE (reference sequence). The CDR3 spans 14 residues. The V and J ends lost 4 bases and 6 bases, in that order; junction bases with no gene match: 6.

The chain links TRBV28 to TRBJ2-3, with TRBD1 identical over 7 bases. The CDR3 has 15 residues. Germline V gene lookup returns CDR1 MDHEN and CDR2 SYDVKM. J lost 2 bases, V lost 5 bases, and 7 bases had no gene match. The CDR3 DNA is TGTGCCAGCAGTCCGCCGGGACAGCACACAGATACGCAGTATTTT. The encoded protein is CASSPPGQHTDTQYF.

V is TRBV5-4 and J is TRBJ2-7, with D perhaps assigned TRBD1 or TRBD2 (5 bases each). Germline V gene sequence: CDR1 SGHNT, CDR2 YYREEE (reference sequence). Deletions cut 2 bases from V and 2 bases from J, with 11 bases between. The CDR3 length is 14 residues. The CDR3 DNA reads TGTGCCAGCAGCTTCGGGACGGAGGCCTACGAGCAGTACTTC. Translation: CASSFGTEAYEQYF. Based on the CDR3 plus reference TRBV5-4 and TRBJ2-7, the full variable domain is ETGVTQSPTHLIKTRGQQVTLRCSSQSGHNTVSWYQQALGQGPQFIFQYYREEENGRGNFPPRFSGLQFPNYSSELNVNALELDDSALYLCASSFGTEAYEQYFGPGTRLTVT.